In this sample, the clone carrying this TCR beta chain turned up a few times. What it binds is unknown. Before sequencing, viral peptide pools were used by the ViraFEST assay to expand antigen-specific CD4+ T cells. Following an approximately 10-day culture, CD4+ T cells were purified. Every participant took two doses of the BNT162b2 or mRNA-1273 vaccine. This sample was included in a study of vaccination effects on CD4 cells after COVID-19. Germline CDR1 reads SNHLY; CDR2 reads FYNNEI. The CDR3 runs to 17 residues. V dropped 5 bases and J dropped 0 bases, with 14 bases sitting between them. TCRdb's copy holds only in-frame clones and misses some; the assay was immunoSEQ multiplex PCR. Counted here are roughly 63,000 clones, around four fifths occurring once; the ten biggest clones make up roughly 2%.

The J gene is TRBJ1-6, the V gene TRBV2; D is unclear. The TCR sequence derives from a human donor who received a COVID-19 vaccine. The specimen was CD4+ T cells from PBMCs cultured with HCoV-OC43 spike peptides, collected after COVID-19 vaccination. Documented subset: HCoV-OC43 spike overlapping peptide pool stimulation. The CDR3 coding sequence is TGTGCCAGCAGTTCCGGACGGCCGAGCTCCTATAATTCACCCCTCCACTTT. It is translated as CASSSGRPSSYNSPLHF.